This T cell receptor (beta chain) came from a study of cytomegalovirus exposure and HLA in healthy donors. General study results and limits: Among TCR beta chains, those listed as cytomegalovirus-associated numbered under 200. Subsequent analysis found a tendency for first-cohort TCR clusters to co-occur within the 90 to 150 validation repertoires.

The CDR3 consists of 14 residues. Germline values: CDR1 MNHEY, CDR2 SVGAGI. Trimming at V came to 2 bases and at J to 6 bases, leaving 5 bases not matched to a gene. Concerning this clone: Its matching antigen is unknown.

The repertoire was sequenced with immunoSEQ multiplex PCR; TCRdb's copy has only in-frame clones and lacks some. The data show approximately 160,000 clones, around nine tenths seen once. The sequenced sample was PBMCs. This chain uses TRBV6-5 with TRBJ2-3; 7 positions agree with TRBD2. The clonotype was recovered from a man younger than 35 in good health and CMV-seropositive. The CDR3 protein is CASSYLREGDTQYF. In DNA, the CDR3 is TGTGCCAGCAGTTACCTCAGGGAGGGGGATACGCAGTATTTT.